The entry that follows covers one T cell receptor (beta chain) sequence. What this receptor recognizes is not known. No base-level quality is on record; no much larger clone is a single base apart. The data are from a study of cytomegalovirus exposure and HLA in healthy donors (dated by TCRdb to the late 2010s). A note on the overall study: In an earlier analysis of 587 of the donors, 250 to 350 Gb of sequence data and approximately 120 million unique TCR beta sequences from 150 million to 200 million T cells were reported. An early release that covered approximately 600 HLA-typed donors contained approximately 300 gigabases of sequencing data and 75 million to 100 million unique TCR sequences. Of the 300 to 500 genotyped donors, less than 85% were placed in the genetic ancestry cluster associated with self-reported Caucasian donors. The study was designed to test whether signatures of past pathogen exposure could be identified by cataloging public T cell receptors. Using immunosequencing, the study profiled T cell repertoires from about 650 subjects and related those repertoires to cytomegalovirus serostatus. Along with the approximately 650-subject first cohort, a separate validation cohort of 120 different subjects was used. High-throughput TCR immunosequencing, statistical association of individual TCRs with disease status, and machine learning were combined to predict cytomegalovirus infection status. A later analysis re-analyzed previously published TCR beta repertoires from about 730 donors and added high-resolution HLA genotyping to study TCR occurrence patterns. Rather than drawing on any new phenotypic data, the later analysis identified candidate immune exposures from TCR beta sequences and the way those sequences occurred across donors. In an earlier analysis of a few hundred of the donors, high-throughput TCR beta sequencing was used to judge whether each TCR beta V gene segment behaved as functional or pseudogenic. Donor age, sex, ethnicity and CMV serostatus were compiled together with the repertoire data. In a later genetic analysis, genome-wide SNP genotypes for about 55% of the roughly 700 donors were used, and that subset was treated as a discovery cohort. All discovery cohort repertoires had been generated on a single sequencing platform. Class I and class II HLA loci were covered by the typing at four-digit resolution. The number of typed donors differed by locus: about 620-630 for A, B, C, DRB1 and DQB1; approximately 520 for DQA1; some 610 for DPA1; and some 450 for DPB1. Because of strong linkage in the cohort, roughly 5 DR-DQ haplotypes were treated as single units for association and clustering. Across 300 to 400 genotyped donors of the cohort, an average of about 220,000 unique TCR beta nucleotide sequences per donor were sequenced, and approximately 19% of those sequences were non-productive.

What the authors observed across the whole study: It was suggested by the authors that the approach could potentially be generalized to other disease states and immunological phenotypes. CMV serostatus was the only immune exposure information available for the cohort. In vitro tests confirmed that a few of the cytomegalovirus-associated TCR beta chains recognize cytomegalovirus antigens. Correlated functional status among segregating V segments might be attributable to linkage disequilibrium, but an unknown experimental factor could not be ruled out. About 17 rarely observed V segments, including chromosome 9 orphons, were excluded from the earlier analysis of some 590 of the donors because counts were too low. In both the original and validation cohorts, the classifier was reported to diagnose cytomegalovirus status with high specificity and sensitivity. At a false discovery rate of 0.05, a later analysis linked around 15,000 TCR beta sequences to specific HLA alleles. A group of highly shared sequence variants was considered likely to be a technical artifact of the sequencing pipeline. Some IMGT-functional V segments, including TRBV6-2 and TRBV6-3, could not be distinguished by the 87-base-pair reads and were therefore excluded. Because HLA typing was unavailable for some donors at each locus, only the typed subset was used in association tests. When HLA alleles, especially DR and DQ, strongly co-occurred, TCR associations were difficult to assign to individual alleles. A later genetic analysis associated a missense DCLRE1C variant with V-gene and J-gene trimming of TCR beta chains, and an independent cohort replicated the association. In a later analysis, the rate of TCR association differed among HLA loci, with DRB1 alleles having the most associated TCRs and HLA-C alleles having the fewest. In a later analysis, HLA-associated TCR beta chains were found to be more clonally expanded and to have lower generation probabilities than equally common non-associated chains. While some public TCRs were present in many individuals, most TCR sequences turned up only very rarely across donors. Most CMV-associated TCR beta chains appeared to be HLA-restricted in a later analysis, and the HLA associations seemed to be driven largely by CMV exposure. In a later genetic analysis, fewer N-insertions in productive TCRs were reported among donors in an Asian-associated ancestry cluster than the approximately 630-donor mean. Roughly uniform sequencing depth across donors was assumed in presence/absence analyses, although this assumption may not hold. Several of the top co-occurrence clusters appeared to be linked to parvovirus B19, influenza, CMV and Epstein-Barr virus, according to a later analysis. In an earlier analysis of 500 to 650 of the donors, most TCR beta V segments appeared in productive rearrangements about 87% or about 30% of the time, broadly matching IMGT annotations. In the study, around 160 TCR beta chains were listed as associated with cytomegalovirus. Only TCR beta chains were sequenced in this cohort, and the absence of alpha or paired-chain data limited detectable features. A further reported finding was that TCR beta sequences accurately predicted the HLA-A and HLA-B alleles for most subjects in the first cohort.

Libraries came from the immunoSEQ multiplex PCR assay. A mixture of 60 forward primers for TCR Vbeta segments and 13 reverse primers for TCR Jbeta segments was used in the multiplex PCR. Amplification of the CDR3 region of rearranged TCR beta genes was performed with a multiplex PCR assay on genomic DNA. On the Illumina HiSeq System, the amplified TCR beta libraries were sequenced as 87-base-pair reads. The authors' pipeline ran thus. A later analysis counted about 80 million unique TCR beta chains across the 500 to 850 repertoires, and around 9.9 million of these chains were shared by at least two donors. A nearest-neighbor algorithm error-corrected the raw reads and collapsed the reads into unique sequences, merging closely related sequences to remove PCR and sequencing errors. CDR3 sequences were aligned to IMGT reference sequences to assign V, D and J gene segments. For a sequence to be retained, a match of at least six nucleotides was required to both a V gene segment and a J gene segment. Rearrangements were classified as productive when the CDR3 lacked stop codons and remained in frame with V and J, and all other rearrangements were classified as non-productive. CDR3 was defined according to IMGT convention as the region running from the second conserved V-encoded cysteine to the conserved J-encoded phenylalanine. Sequences without an unambiguous match to a single V gene segment were excluded from the earlier analysis of about 630 of the donors. An earlier analysis of fewer than 750 of the donors called V segments functional above 56.7% productive rearrangements and segregating when the between-donor standard deviation exceeded 5%. A statistical classification framework was developed to diagnose cytomegalovirus status using the catalog of TCR beta chain sequences. In a later analysis, V and J genes were assigned by comparing TCR nucleotide sequences against IMGT/GENE-DB human TR gene sequences. Using the TCRdist pipeline, a later analysis assigned CDR3 sequences along with most-parsimonious VDJ recombination scenarios. In a later analysis, each TCR beta chain was defined by its CDR3 amino acid sequence together with its V-gene family, and reads without a unique V-gene family were excluded. To address suspected cross-contamination and a sequencing artifact, a later analysis removed 592 highly shared, low-generation-probability nucleotide sequences. A later analysis calculated a clonal expansion index for each public chain from normalized within-repertoire ranks of inferred template counts. In a later analysis, generation probabilities were computed with a VDJ recombination model fitted to out-of-frame rearrangements, and the resulting probabilities were checked against IGoR. In a later analysis, hypergeometric tests were used to score TCR-TCR, TCR-HLA and TCR-CMV co-occurrence, with a repertoire-size bias correction applied to TCR pairs. A later analysis estimated false discovery rates by permuting HLA or CMV assignments 20 times. A later analysis grouped co-occurring TCRs with DBSCAN, adding TCRdist sequence similarity when clustering within HLA-allele-positive subsets. Co-occurrence clustering excluded repertoires with fewer than 30,000 or more than 120,000 public chains, plus five with anomalous nucleotide sharing. TCRdb's version of the immuneACCESS table is confined to in-frame rearrangements and falls short of the full clone set. An unresolved V gene accounts for under half of the shortfall where checked; the remainder is of unknown origin. V, J and clone size reflect that table, while D and trimming were determined from the DNA. The sample table lists 170,000 or so clones, about 88% of them with a count of one. Clones ranked in the top ten supply roughly 1.8% of the sample.

From a lookup of the germline V gene (reference sequence), CDR1 and CDR2 are MNHEY and SMNVEV. From its cysteine to its phenylalanine, the CDR3 spans 12 amino acids. Of all the DNA, just the CDR3 is kept, 36 bases in frame from base 1. Unmatched junction bases come to 6, with V trimmed by 5 bases and J by 10 bases. The cohort consisted of fewer than 700 healthy bone marrow donors. All cohort members were sampled while nominally healthy, although unrecorded immune exposures were likely present. The donor tested CMV seronegative and was one of the 352 seronegative cohort members. Every donor gave a peripheral blood sample, and the peripheral blood mononuclear cells from that sample were used for TCR beta sequencing. Genomic DNA extraction from the blood cell samples was performed with the Qiagen DNeasy Blood Extraction Kit.

The source of this sequence is a woman aged 18-29 years in good health and CMV-seronegative. The material sequenced was PBMCs. Recombination linked TRBV27 to TRBJ1-1, and TRBD1 aligns with 8 junction nucleotides. The DNA reads TGTGCCAGCAGTCCCCGGACAGGGATAGCTTTCTTT. It translates as CASSPRTGIAFF.